The clone carrying this TCR beta chain was seen a few times. This sample is drawn from a study of regulatory T cells in long-lasting Graves disease. Time point reported: newly diagnosed GD, antithyroid drugs for less than 3 months. From PBMCs, RNA was extracted and then used to make the TCR library. CDR3 regions were amplified by Arm-PCR using iRepertoire HTBI primers to build TCR beta libraries. TCRdb reanalysed the multiplex PCR reads using MiXCR and keeps one entry per CDR3 protein. The table records a few hundred thousand distinct CDR3 sequences, under 20% of them present only once. The J segment lost 6 bases and the V segment lost 7 bases, leaving 5 bases of the junction unmatched. CDR3 length: 13 residues. Germline assignment: CDR1 SNHLY and CDR2 FYNNEI. These same records also appear under a second study, on T cells in Graves' hyperthyroidism and ophthalmopathy. That source reports: Among the patients, aged 18 to 65, hyperthyroidism was newly diagnosed and had lasted under 2 months.

The source material was peripheral blood mononuclear cells (PBMCs), sampled at new diagnosis, from a patient treated with antithyroid drugs. The chain carries TRBV2 and TRBJ2-1; 8 bases align to TRBD1. The sequence was collected from a woman under 30 with Graves disease. The CDR3 region is CASNPGGTNEQFF. As DNA, the CDR3 is TGTGCCAGCAATCCAGGGGGCACCAATGAGCAGTTCTTC.